This is a list of T cell receptor beta chains from one sample in a study of graft-versus-host responses after intestinal transplantation. TCRdb keeps only in-frame clones here, not all; method: immunoSEQ multiplex PCR. This table has 4,500 to 6,500 clones, approximately 70% appearing once. The starting material was PBMCs, obtained 324 days after intestinal transplant. The origin of the receptors is a human patient who received an intestinal transplant, so some T cells may come from the graft donor. Each CDR3 is given without its conserved first and last residue.

J	V	CDR3
TRBJ2-3	TRBV1	TSSWTITDTQY
TRBJ2-3	TRBV27	ASSLSRVGKVSTDTQY
TRBJ2-3	TRBV9	ASSVGTSGVTDTQY
TRBJ1-1	TRBV6-1	ASSDKQGAPAEAF
TRBJ2-7	TRBV6-5	ASRWRRGALEQY
TRBJ2-7	TRBV4-1	ASSQDRVFYEQY
TRBJ2-7	TRBV4-3	ASSQDRDRAYEQY
TRBJ1-1	TRBV5-5	ASSLGWNTEAF
TRBJ1-6	TRBV7-6	ASSLGVPEGSSYNSPLH
TRBJ2-5	TRBV7-9	ASSWGRGQETQY
TRBJ1-1	TRBV5-5	ASSFLSGGTEAF
TRBJ2-7	TRBV5-1	ASSLYSVPSYEQY
TRBJ1-5	TRBV6-1	ASSGQGAELVQPQH
TRBJ1-6	TRBV30	AWSLGSSPLH
TRBJ2-7	TRBV5-6	ASSFRVFRYEQY
TRBJ1-4	TRBV19	ASQNRDRSALGGEKLF
TRBJ2-1	TRBV2	ASSEDGDRFYEQF
TRBJ1-4	TRBV4-2	ASSLLGLGPANEKLF
TRBJ1-1	TRBV12-5	ASGPLDTNTEAF
TRBJ2-7	TRBV25-1	ASSESSRGGDYYEQY
TRBJ1-1	TRBV19	ASSIGTGQVNTEAF
TRBJ1-1	TRBV11-2	ASSITKGNTEAF
TRBJ1-2	TRBV18	ASSPPIGGGDGYT
TRBJ1-1	TRBV29-1	SIIRNTEAF
TRBJ1-1	TRBV12-5	ASGWTGEAF
TRBJ1-1	TRBV13	ASSFQGRTEAF
TRBJ2-2	TRBV19	ASSNQVNTGELF
TRBJ1-6	TRBV4-3	ASSQELPSQNSPLH
TRBJ2-2	TRBV6-4	ASSDSERVNTGELF
TRBJ2-1	TRBV14	ASSQFRTGDNEQF
TRBJ1-1	TRBV4-1	ASSQTGYTNTEAF
TRBJ2-7	TRBV30	AWKVGQGAYEQY
TRBJ2-7	TRBV5-8	ASSLRGMDYEQY
TRBJ2-3	TRBV4-3	ASSEYLAGGLSTDTQY
TRBJ2-1	TRBV18	ASSSETSLGADNEQF
TRBJ1-4	TRBV5-4	ASSAGTGLSNEKLF
TRBJ1-2	TRBV7-8	ASSLIGYTPGDYGYT
TRBJ1-3	TRBV7-2	ASSSTGGASGNTIY
TRBJ1-5	TRBV4-3	ASSQNPGNNQPQH
TRBJ1-3	TRBV13	ASSPIIGPTIY
TRBJ2-2	TRBV11-3	ASSLASGGRNTGELF
TRBJ2-6	TRBV4-3	ASSQDGSGANVLT
TRBJ1-4	TRBV2	ASSEQIEEKLF